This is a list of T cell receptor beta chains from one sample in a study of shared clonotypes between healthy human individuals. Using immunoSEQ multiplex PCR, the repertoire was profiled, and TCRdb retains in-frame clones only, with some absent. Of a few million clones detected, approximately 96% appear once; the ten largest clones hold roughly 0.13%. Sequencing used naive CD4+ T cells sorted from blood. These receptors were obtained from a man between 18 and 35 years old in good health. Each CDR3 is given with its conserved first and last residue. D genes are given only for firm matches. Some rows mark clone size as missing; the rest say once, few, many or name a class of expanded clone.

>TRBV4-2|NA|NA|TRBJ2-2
TGTGCCAGCAGCCAAGAATACGGAAGGGGGAACACCGGGGAGCTGTTTTTT
CASSQEYGRGNTGELFF
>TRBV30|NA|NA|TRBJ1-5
TGTGCCTGGAGTCCGCCCCCGGGTCCCACGTTAAAATCCTTCAATCAGCCCCAGCATTTT
CAWSPPPGPTLKSFNQPQHF
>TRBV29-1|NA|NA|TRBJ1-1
TGCAGCGTTTCAACAGGGCTGGGCACTGAAGCTTTCTTT
CSVSTGLGTEAFF
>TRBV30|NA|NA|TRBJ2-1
TGTGCCTTACTCGTAGGGGGCTCCTACAATGAGCAGTTCTTC
CALLVGGSYNEQFF
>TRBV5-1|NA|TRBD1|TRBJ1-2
TGCGCCAGCAGCACCTCCCAGACAGGGGGCGGCTACACCTTC
CASSTSQTGGGYTF
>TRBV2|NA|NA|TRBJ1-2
TGTGCCAGCAGTGACCGGCAGACCACTTGGGGCTACACCTTC
CASSDRQTTWGYTF
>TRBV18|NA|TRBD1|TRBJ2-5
TGTGCCAGCTCACCACCGGACAGGCGTGAGACCCAGTACTTC
CASSPPDRRETQYF
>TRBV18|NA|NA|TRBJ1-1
TGTGCCAGCTCACCACCGGGAGGGGCTGAAGCTTTCTTT
CASSPPGGAEAFF
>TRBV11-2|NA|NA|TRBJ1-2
TGTGCCAGCAGCTTAGCAGGGGATAGAGGCTACACCTTC
CASSLAGDRGYTF
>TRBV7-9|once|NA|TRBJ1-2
TGTGCCAGCAGCTCTGGGTTGGGCCCCGACTATGGCTACACCTTC
CASSSGLGPDYGYTF
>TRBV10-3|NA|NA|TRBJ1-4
TGTGCCATCAGTGAACGAGGGGGAATGGATGAAAAACTGTTTTTT
CAISERGGMDEKLFF
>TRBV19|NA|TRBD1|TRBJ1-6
TGTGCCAGTAGTGTAAAGACAGGGGACCATAATTCACCCCTCCACTTT
CASSVKTGDHNSPLHF
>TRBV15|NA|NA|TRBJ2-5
TGTGCCACCAGCAGAGCTCGCGCGGAGACCCAGTACTTC
CATSRARAETQYF
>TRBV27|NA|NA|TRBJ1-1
TGTGCCAGCAGGAGTGGACGGGAGGGCACTGAAGCTTTCTTT
CASRSGREGTEAFF
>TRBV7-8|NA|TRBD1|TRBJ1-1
TGTGCCAGCAGCCATCCCGGGACAGGGGTCACTGAAGCTTTCTTT
CASSHPGTGVTEAFF
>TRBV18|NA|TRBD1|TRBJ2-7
TGTGCCAGCTCAATAACCGGGACAGGGGGCTACGAGCAGTACTTC
CASSITGTGGYEQYF
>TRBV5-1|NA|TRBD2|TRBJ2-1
TGCGCCAGCAGCTTGGTGGGACTAGACTACAATGAGCAGTTCTTC
CASSLVGLDYNEQFF
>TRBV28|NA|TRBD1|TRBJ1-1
TGTGCCAGCAGTTTACCGCAGGGACAGGGTGAAGCTTTCTTT
CASSLPQGQGEAFF
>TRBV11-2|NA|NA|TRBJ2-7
TGTGCCAGCAGCTTGGGCAGCGGACGCTCCTACGAGCAGTACTTC
CASSLGSGRSYEQYF
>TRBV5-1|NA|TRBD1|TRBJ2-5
TGCGCCAGCAGCTCCGGGACAGGGGGGCGGGAGACCCAGTACTTC
CASSSGTGGRETQYF
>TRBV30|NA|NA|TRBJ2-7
TGTGCCTGGAGTGTAAGGAGATACGAGCAGTACTTC
CAWSVRRYEQYF
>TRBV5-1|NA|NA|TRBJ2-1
TGCGCCAGCAGCTTTGACAGGGGAGGGCCTACAGGTGAGCAGTTCTTC
CASSFDRGGPTGEQFF
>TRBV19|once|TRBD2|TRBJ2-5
TGTGCCAGTAGTGGTTATAGCGGGAGCGGAGAGACCCAGTACTTC
CASSGYSGSGETQYF
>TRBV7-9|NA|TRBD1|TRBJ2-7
TGTGCCAGCAGCGCCCCGGGACAGAGCTACGAGCAGTACTTC
CASSAPGQSYEQYF
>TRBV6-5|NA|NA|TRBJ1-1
TGTGCCAGCAATACGGGACCTAACACTGAAGCTTTCTTT
CASNTGPNTEAFF
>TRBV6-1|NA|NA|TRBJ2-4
TGTGCCAGCAGTGAAGTTGAGTGGCTAGCCAAAAACATTCAGTACTTC
CASSEVEWLAKNIQYF
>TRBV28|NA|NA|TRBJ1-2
TGTGCCAGCAGCACGACGGGACTGGGGTTCTATGGCTACACCTTC
CASSTTGLGFYGYTF
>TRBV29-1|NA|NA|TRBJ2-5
TGCAGCGTTGGACTGGGGGCCCAAGAGACCCAGTACTTC
CSVGLGAQETQYF
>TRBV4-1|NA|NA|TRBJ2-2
TGCGCCAGCAGCCAAGTTAGCGCCGACACCGGGGAGCTGTTTTTT
CASSQVSADTGELFF
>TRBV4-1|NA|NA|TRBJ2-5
TGCGCCAGCAGCCAAGCCGGGACCGCATGGGAGACCCAGTACTTC
CASSQAGTAWETQYF
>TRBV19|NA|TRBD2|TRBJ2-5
TGTGCCAGTAAAGCGGGAGGGCTCGGAGAGGAGACCCAGTACTTC
CASKAGGLGEETQYF
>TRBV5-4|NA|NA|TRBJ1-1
TGTGCCAGCAGCTTGGACTTTGGAGTGGGGGGTTCGAAGACTGAAGCTTTCTTT
CASSLDFGVGGSKTEAFF
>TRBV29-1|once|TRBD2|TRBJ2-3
TGCAGCGTTGACGGGGGGTCGACAGATACGCAGTATTTT
CSVDGGSTDTQYF
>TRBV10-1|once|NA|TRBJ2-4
TGCGCCAGCAGTGTTGGGACCAAAAACATTCAGTACTTC
CASSVGTKNIQYF
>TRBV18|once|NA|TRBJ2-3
TGTGCCAGCTCACCGATGGCAGGGGTGGGAGATACGCAGTATTTT
CASSPMAGVGDTQYF
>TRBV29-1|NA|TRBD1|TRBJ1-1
TGCAGCGTTGGGAAGGGGGCGAACATTGAAGCTTTCTTT
CSVGKGANIEAFF
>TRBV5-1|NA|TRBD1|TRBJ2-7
TGCGCCAGCAGCTTGGAACGGACAGGGGGCTCCGAGCAGTACTTC
CASSLERTGGSEQYF
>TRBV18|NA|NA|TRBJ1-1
TGTGCCAGCTCGAGGGGAGGGTGGACTGAAGCTTTCTTT
CASSRGGWTEAFF
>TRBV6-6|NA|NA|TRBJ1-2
TGTGCCAGCAGCCGTCGGGAGGGCCTGGGCTACACCTTC
CASSRREGLGYTF